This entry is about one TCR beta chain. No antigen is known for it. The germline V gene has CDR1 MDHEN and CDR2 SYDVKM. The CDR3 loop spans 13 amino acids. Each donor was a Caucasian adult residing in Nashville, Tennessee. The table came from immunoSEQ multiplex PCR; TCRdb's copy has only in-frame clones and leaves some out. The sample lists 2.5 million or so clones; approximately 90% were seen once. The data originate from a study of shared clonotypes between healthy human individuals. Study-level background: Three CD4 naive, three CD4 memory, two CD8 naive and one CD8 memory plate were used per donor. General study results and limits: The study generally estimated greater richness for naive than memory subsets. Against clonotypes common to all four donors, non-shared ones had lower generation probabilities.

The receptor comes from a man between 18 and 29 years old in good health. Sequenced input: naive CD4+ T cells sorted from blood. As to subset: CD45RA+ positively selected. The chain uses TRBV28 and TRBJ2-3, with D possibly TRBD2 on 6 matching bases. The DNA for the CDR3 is TGTGCGATCGGGGGTTCTAGCACAGATACGCAGTATTTT. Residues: CAIGGSSTDTQYF.